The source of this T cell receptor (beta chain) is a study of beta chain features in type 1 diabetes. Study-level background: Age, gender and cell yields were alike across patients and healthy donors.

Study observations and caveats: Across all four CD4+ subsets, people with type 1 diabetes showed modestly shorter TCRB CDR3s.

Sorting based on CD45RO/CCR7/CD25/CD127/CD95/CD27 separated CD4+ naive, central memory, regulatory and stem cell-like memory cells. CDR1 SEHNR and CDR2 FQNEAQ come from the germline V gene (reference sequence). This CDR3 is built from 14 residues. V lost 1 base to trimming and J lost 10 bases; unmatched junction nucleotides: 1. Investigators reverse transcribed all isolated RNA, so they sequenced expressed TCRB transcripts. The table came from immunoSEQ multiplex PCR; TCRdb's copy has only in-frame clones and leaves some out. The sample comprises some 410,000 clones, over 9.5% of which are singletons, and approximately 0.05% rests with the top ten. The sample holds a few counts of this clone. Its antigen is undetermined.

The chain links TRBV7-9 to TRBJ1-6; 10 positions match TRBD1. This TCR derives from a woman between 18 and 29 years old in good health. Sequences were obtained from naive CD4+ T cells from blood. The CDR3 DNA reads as TGTGCCAGCAGCTTAGGGGACAGGGGATCACCCCTCCACTTT. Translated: CASSLGDRGSPLHF.